This T cell receptor (beta chain) was observed in a study of blood T cell repertoires in COVID-19. Study-wide background: The origin of the acute and convalescent COVID-19 samples was the United States, Italy and Spain. Nucleic acid was either cDNA or gDNA, and it came from T cells, B-cell-depleted T cells, or PBMCs.

Concerning this clone: The same CDR3 is also encoded by other DNA sequences in this sample.

Per the original methods: Estimation of nucleated cell counts was performed using reference gene primer amplification. The protocol was immunoSEQ multiplex PCR, while the TCRdb copy is restricted to in-frame clones and leaves out a portion. V and J calls and clone size are copied from that table; D and trimming were computed from the DNA. The top ten hold under 3.5% of the sample, which has under 300,000 clones, about nine tenths seen once. Germline CDR1 is SGDLS and CDR2 is YYNGEE. V lost 0 bases to trimming and J lost 3 bases, with 6 bases between them. This CDR3 has 13 amino acids. Sequencing was done on a sample of peripheral blood. The rearrangement links TRBV9 to TRBJ1-1; D unresolved. This TCR was recovered from a woman under 40 with active or convalescent COVID-19. CDR3 in DNA: TGTGCCAGCAGCGTAGGAGGTGACACTGAAGCTTTCTTT. This sequence encodes CASSVGGDTEAFF.